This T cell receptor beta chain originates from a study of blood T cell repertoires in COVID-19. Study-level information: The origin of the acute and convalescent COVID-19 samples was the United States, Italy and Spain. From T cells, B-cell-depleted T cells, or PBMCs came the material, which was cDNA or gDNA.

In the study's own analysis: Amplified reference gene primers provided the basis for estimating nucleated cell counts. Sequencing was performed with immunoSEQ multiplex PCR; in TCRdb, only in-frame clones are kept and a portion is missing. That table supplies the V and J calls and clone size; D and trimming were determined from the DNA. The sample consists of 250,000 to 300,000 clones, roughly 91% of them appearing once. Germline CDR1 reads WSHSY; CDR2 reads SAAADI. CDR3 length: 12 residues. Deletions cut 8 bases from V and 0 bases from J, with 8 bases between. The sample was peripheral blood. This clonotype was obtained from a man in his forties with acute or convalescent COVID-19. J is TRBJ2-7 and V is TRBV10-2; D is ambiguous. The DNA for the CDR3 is TGCGCCAGCCAGACAAGCTCCTACGAGCAGTACTTC. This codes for CASQTSSYEQYF.